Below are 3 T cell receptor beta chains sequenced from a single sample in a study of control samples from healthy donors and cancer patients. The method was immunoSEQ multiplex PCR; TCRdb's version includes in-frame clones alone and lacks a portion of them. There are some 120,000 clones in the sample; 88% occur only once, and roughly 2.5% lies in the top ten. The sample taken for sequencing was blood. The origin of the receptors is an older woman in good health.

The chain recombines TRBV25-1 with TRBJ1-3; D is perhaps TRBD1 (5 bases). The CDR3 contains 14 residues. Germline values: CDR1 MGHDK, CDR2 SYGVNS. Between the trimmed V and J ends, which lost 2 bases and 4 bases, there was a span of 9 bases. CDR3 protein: CASSETGGGNTIYF. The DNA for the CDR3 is TGTGCCAGCAGTGAAACGGGGGGAGGAAACACCATATATTTT.

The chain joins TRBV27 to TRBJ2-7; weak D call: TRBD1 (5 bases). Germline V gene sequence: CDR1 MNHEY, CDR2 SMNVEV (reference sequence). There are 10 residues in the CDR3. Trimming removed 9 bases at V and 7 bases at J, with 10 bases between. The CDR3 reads CASGAWEQYF. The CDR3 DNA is TGTGCCAGTGGGGCCTGGGAGCAGTACTTC.

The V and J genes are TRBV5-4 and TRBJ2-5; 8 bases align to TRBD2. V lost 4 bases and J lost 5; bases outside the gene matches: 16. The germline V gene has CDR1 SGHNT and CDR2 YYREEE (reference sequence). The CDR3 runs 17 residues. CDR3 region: CASSTGGTQVLLETQYF. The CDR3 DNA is TGTGCCAGCAGCACGGGGGGGACACAGGTACTGTTGGAGACCCAGTACTTC.